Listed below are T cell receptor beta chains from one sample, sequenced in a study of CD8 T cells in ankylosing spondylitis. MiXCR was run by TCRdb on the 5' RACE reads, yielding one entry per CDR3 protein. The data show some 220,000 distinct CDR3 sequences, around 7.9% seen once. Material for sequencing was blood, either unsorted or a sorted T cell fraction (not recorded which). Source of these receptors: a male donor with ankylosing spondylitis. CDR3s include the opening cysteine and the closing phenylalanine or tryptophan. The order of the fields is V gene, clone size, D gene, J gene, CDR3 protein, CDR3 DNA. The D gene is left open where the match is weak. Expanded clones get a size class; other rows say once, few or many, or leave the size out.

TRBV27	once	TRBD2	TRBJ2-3	CASSNSGLRTDTQYF	TGTGCCAGCAGTAATAGCGGGCTACGCACAGATACGCAGTATTTT
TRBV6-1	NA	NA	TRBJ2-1	CASTLEGLLYNEQFF	TGTGCCAGCACTCTAGAGGGACTCCTTTACAATGAGCAGTTCTTC
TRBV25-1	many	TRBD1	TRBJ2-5	CASSLDRGLNQETQYF	TGTGCCAGCTCTTTGGACAGGGGGCTAAACCAAGAGACCCAGTACTTC
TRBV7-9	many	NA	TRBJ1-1	CASSLSSASEAFF	TGTGCCAGCAGCTTAAGTTCGGCCTCGGAAGCTTTCTTT
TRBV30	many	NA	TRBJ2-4	CAWSALPGQSPYF	TGTGCCTGGAGTGCGCTTCCCGGACAATCCCCGTACTTC
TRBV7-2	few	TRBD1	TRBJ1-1	CASSLISGGASEAFF	TGTGCCAGCAGCTTAATATCAGGGGGCGCATCTGAAGCTTTCTTT
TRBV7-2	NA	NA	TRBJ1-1	CASSLWEMGRTEAFF	TGTGCCAGCAGCTTATGGGAGATGGGGAGGACTGAAGCTTTCTTT
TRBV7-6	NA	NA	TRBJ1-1	CASSLLARADTEAFF	TGTGCCAGCAGCTTACTCGCGAGGGCGGACACTGAAGCTTTCTTT
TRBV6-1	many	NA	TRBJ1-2	CASSDRNHYGYTF	TGTGCCAGCAGTGATCGGAACCACTATGGCTACACCTTC
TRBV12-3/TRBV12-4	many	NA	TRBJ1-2	CASREEKKYGYTF	TGTGCCAGCAGAGAGGAAAAAAAGTATGGCTACACCTTC
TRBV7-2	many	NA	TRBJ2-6	CASSLWGSGANVLTF	TGTGCCAGCAGCTTATGGGGGTCTGGGGCCAACGTCCTGACTTTC
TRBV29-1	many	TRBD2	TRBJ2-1	CSVPPGLALNNEQFF	TGCAGCGTTCCCCCGGGACTAGCGCTAAACAATGAGCAGTTCTTC
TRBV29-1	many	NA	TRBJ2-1	CSVGGTSSYNEQFF	TGCAGCGTTGGTGGAACGAGCTCCTACAATGAGCAGTTCTTC
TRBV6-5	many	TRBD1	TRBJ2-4	CASRLQGAKNIQYF	TGTGCCAGCAGATTACAGGGGGCCAAAAACATTCAGTACTTC
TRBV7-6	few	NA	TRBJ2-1	CASSLDSDGYNEQFF	TGTGCCAGCAGCTTAGACTCGGACGGATACAATGAGCAGTTCTTC
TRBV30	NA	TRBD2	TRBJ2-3	CAWSVRISGKVDTQYF	TGTGCCTGGAGTGTACGGATTAGCGGGAAGGTAGATACGCAGTATTTT
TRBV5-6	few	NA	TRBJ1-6	CASSLYFVQGLVSPLHF	TGTGCCAGCAGCTTATACTTCGTCCAGGGTCTGGTTTCACCCCTCCACTTT
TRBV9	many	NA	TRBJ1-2	CASSAGISNYGYTF	TGTGCCAGCAGCGCAGGGATCTCTAACTATGGCTACACCTTC
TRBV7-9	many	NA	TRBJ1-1	CASSPQSTEAFF	TGTGCCAGCAGCCCCCAGAGTACTGAAGCTTTCTTT
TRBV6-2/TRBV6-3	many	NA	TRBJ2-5	CASTIHGLVDAETQYF	TGTGCCAGCACTATCCATGGGCTAGTCGATGCCGAGACCCAGTACTTC